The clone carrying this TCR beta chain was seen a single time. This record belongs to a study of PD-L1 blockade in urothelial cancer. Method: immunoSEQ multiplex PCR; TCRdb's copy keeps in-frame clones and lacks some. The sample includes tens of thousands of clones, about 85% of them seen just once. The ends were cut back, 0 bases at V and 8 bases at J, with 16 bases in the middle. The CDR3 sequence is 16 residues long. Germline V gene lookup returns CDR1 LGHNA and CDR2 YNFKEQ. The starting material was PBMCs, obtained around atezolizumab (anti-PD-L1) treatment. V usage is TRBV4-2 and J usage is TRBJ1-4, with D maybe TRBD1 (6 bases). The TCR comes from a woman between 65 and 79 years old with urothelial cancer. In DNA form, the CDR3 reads TGTGCCAGCAGCCAAGACCGGAGGGGGGGTAGGGAAAAACTGTTTTTT. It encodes CASSQDRRGGREKLFF.